This entry concerns a single TCR beta chain. Its target is not known. This entry comes from a study of T cell repertoires in cytomegalovirus infection. One entry per CDR3 protein results from TCRdb running MiXCR on the reads. The sample consists of hundreds of thousands of distinct CDR3 sequences, around 32% of them appearing once. Germline lookup yields CDR1 KGHSH and CDR2 LQKENI. The V gene lost 3 bases and the J gene lost 4 bases, with 13 bases spanning the gap. The CDR3 is made up of 14 amino acids. The source is a human donor in good health (CMV status not recorded). Some clones in this sample may be carry-over from other donors' samples. This chain connects TRBV18 to TRBJ2-7; possibly TRBD1 for D (5 bases). The starting material was cultured PBMCs, obtained from culture after CMV antigen stimulation. The CDR3 DNA is TGTGCCAGCTCACCGGACATGGGAAATTACGAGCAGTACTTC. This translates into CASSPDMGNYEQYF. Based on the CDR3 plus reference TRBV18 and TRBJ2-7, the full variable domain is NAGVMQNPRHLVRRRGQEARLRCSPMKGHSHVYWYRQLPEEGLKFMVYLQKENIIDESGMPKERFSAEFPKEGPSILRIQQVVRGDSAAYFCASSPDMGNYEQYFGPGTRLTVT.